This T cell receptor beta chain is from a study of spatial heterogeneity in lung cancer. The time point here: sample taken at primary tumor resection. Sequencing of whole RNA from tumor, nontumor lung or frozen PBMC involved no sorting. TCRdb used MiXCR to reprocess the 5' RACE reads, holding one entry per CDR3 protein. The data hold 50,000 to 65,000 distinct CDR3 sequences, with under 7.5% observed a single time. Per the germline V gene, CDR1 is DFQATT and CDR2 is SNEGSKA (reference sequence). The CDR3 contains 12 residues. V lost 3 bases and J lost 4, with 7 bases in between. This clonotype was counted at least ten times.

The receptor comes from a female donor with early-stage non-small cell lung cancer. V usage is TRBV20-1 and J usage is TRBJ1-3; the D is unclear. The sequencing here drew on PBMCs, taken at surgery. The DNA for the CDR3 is TGCAGTGCTAGCCGGCCGGGAAACACCATATATTTT. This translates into CSASRPGNTIYF.